This TCR beta chain derives from a study of T-cell reconstitution after alpha-beta-depleted transplantation in children. General study results and limits: Surviving recipient T cells and thymic progenitors accounted for the high day-60 TCRbeta diversity observed in some patients. Several hundred rapidly expanded clones from non-depleted graft cells reportedly supplied alpha-beta T cells about two months post-transplant. Diversity and T-cell counts at one year after transplant derived mostly from new T cells.

Germline V gene sequence: CDR1 SGHRS, CDR2 YFSETQ. The junction had 8 bases not matched to a gene; V was cut back by 4 bases and J by 3 bases. The CDR3 runs 15 residues. This clonotype was seen more than once but under ten times. The antigen remains undetermined. The library targeted TCRbeta and was prepared with unique molecular identifiers. TCRdb fed the PCR reads into MiXCR, producing one record per CDR3 protein. The sample comprises 200,000 to 250,000 distinct CDR3 sequences, 7.5% to 9.5% of which are singletons, and roughly a third rests with the top ten. The clonotype originates from a male patient aged 2-15 years who had a stem cell transplant for acute myeloid leukemia, so the T cells may come from the graft donor. Sequencing used PBMCs, mostly from graft donor cells, obtained 360 days after TCRalphabeta/CD19-depleted stem cell transplant. The chain has TRBV5-1 and TRBJ2-3, with 7 bases fitting TRBD1. CDR3 sequence reads: CASSRTGERTDTQYF. The CDR3 DNA reads TGCGCCAGCAGCCGTACAGGGGAACGAACAGATACGCAGTATTTT. The whole variable domain, filled in from reference TRBV5-1 and TRBJ2-3, reads KAGVTQTPRYLIKTRGQQVTLSCSPISGHRSVSWYQQTPGQGLQFLFEYFSETQRNKGNFPGRFSGRQFSNSRSEMNVSTLELGDSALYLCASSRTGERTDTQYFGPGTRLTVL.